These 3 T cell receptor beta chains were all obtained from the same sample, sequenced in a study of T cell responses to AZD1222 COVID-19 vaccine. Data came from immunoSEQ multiplex PCR; TCRdb stores just in-frame clones and leaves some out. The repertoire holds 130,000 or so clones, with around 90% as singletons. Specimen: peripheral blood, collected on day 0 of AZD1222 vaccination. These receptors were taken from an adult in good health.

J is TRBJ2-7 and V is TRBV27, with TRBD2 matching 8 bases. V gave up 2 bases and J gave up 6 bases; unmatched junction bases: 3. CDR1 is MNHEY and CDR2 is SMNVEV in the germline V gene (reference sequence). This CDR3 has 13 amino acids. CDR3 loop: CASSLGGGTEQYF. DNA of the CDR3: TGTGCCAGCAGTTTAGGCGGGGGGACCGAGCAGTACTTC.

The J gene is TRBJ1-3, the V gene TRBV4-1, with 9 positions matching TRBD1. The CDR3 totals 16 residues. Looked up from germline, CDR1 is MGHRA and CDR2 is YSYEKL. V lost 2 bases and J lost 5; bases outside the gene matches: 7. CDR3 DNA: TGCGCCAGCAGCCAACCCTTGGGACAGGGAAGAAACACCATATATTTT. This gives the protein CASSQPLGQGRNTIYF.

This clone turned up a few times. This chain links TRBV15 with TRBJ2-7; D is possibly TRBD1 (6 bases). Trimming removed 2 bases at V and 3 bases at J, with 11 bases between. Per the germline V gene, CDR1 is LNHNV and CDR2 is YYDKDF (reference sequence). This CDR3 has 14 amino acids. CDR3 region: CATSRSTGFYEQYF. CDR3 sequence (DNA): TGTGCCACCAGCAGATCTACAGGGTTCTACGAGCAGTACTTC. The complete variable domain, with remaining parts taken from reference TRBV15 and TRBJ2-7, reads DAMVIQNPRYQVTQFGKPVTLSCSQTLNHNVMYWYQQKSSQAPKLLFHYYDKDFNNEADTPDNFQSRRPNTSFCFLDIRSPGLGDTAMYLCATSRSTGFYEQYFGPGTRLTVT.